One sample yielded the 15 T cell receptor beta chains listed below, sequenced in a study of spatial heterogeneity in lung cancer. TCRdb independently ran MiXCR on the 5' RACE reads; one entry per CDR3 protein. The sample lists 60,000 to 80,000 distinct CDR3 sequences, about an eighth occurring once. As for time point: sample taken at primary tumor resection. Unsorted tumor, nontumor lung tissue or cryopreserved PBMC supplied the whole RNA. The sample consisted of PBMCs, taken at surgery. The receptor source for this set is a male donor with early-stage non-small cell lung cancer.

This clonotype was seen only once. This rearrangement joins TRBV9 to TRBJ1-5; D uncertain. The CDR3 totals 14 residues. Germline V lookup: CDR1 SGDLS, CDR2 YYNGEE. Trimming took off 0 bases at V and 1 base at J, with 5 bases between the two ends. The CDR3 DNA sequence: TGTGCCAGCAGCGTAGACGGGAGCAATCAGCCCCAGCATTTT. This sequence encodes CASSVDGSNQPQHF.

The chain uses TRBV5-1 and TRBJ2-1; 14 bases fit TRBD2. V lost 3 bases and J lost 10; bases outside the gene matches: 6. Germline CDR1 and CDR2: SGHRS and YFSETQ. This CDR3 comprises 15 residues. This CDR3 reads CASSSRLAGGPEQFF. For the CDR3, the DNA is TGCGCCAGCAGCTCGCGACTAGCGGGAGGGCCGGAGCAGTTCTTC.

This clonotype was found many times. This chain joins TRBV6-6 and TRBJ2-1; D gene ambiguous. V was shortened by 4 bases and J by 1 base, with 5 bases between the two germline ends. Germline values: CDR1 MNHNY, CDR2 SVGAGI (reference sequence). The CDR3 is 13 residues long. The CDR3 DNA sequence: TGTGCCAGCAGTTGGGAATCCTACAATGAGCAGTTCTTC. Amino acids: CASSWESYNEQFF.

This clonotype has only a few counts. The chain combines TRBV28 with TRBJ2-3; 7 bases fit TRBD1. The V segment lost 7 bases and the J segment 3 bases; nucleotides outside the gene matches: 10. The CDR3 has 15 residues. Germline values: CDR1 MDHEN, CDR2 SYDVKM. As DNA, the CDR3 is TGTGCCAGCAACTCTCCTACGACAGGGACAGATACGCAGTATTTT. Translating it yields CASNSPTTGTDTQYF.

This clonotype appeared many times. CDR3 loop: CASTLGTGSYEQYF. DNA for the CDR3: TGTGCCAGCACCCTCGGGACAGGGTCCTACGAGCAGTACTTC. This rearrangement joins TRBV12-3 or TRBV12-4 to TRBJ2-7; 9 bases are shared with TRBD1. Trimming at V came to 7 bases and at J to 1 base, leaving 5 bases not matched to a gene. The CDR3 has 14 residues.

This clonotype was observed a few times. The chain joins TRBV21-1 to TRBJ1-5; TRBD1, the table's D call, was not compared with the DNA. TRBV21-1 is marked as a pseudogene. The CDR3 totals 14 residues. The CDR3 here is CARLNRVLNQPQHF. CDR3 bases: TGTGCCAGACTTAACAGGGTCCTCAATCAGCCCCAGCATTTT.

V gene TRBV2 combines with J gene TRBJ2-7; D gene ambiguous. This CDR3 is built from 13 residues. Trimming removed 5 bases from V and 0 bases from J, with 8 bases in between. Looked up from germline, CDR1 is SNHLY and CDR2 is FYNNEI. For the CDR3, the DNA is TGTGCCAGCAGTCAGGACGGCTCCTACGAGCAGTACTTC. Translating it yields CASSQDGSYEQYF.

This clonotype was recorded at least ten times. CDR3 sequence: CASSLEALTGGYTF. Written as DNA, the CDR3 is TGTGCCAGCAGCTTAGAGGCCCTGACGGGAGGCTACACCTTC. The gene calls are TRBV7-8 and TRBJ1-2, with D uncertain. The CDR3 sequence is 14 residues long. The germline gives CDR1 SGHVS, CDR2 FQNEAQ. Trimming cost V 1 base and J 8 bases, with 14 bases left between them.

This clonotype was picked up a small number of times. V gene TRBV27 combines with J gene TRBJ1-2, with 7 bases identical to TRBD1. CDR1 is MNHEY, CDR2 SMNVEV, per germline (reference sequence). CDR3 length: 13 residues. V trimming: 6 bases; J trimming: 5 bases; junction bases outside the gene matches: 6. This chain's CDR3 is CASREGQYYGYTF. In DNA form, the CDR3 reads TGTGCCAGCAGAGAGGGACAGTATTATGGCTACACCTTC.

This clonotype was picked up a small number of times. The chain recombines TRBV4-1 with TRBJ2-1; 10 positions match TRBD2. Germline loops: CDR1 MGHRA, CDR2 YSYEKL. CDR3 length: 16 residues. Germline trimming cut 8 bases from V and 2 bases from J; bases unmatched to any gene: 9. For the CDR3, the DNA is TGCGCCAGCGCCCAAGAACTAGCGGGGCCCTACAATGAGCAGTTCTTC. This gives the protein CASAQELAGPYNEQFF.

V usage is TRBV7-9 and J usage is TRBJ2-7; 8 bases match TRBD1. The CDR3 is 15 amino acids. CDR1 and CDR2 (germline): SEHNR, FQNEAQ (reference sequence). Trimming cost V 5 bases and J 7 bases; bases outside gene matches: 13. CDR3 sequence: CASSAPGQALREQYF. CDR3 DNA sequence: TGTGCCAGCAGCGCCCCGGGACAGGCTCTCAGGGAGCAGTACTTC.

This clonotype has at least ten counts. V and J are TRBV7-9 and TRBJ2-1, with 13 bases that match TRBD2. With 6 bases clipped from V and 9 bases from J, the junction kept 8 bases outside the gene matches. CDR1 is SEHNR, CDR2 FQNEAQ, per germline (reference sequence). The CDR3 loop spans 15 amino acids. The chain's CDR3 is CASRRGLAGDGEQFF. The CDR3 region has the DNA TGTGCCAGCAGACGAGGACTAGCGGGAGATGGTGAGCAGTTCTTC. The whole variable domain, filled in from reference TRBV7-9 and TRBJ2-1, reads DTGVSQNPRHKITKRGQNVTFRCDPISEHNRLYWYRQTLGQGPEFLTYFQNEAQLEKSRLLSDRFSAERPKGSFSTLEIQRTEQGDSAMYLCASRRGLAGDGEQFFGPGTRLTVL.

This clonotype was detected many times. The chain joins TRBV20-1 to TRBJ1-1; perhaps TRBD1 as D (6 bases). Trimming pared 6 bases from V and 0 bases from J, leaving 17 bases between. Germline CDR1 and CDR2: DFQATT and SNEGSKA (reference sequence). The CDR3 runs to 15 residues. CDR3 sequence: CSAPRAGAVNTEAFF. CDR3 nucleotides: TGCAGTGCCCCTCGAGCGGGGGCGGTGAACACTGAAGCTTTCTTT.

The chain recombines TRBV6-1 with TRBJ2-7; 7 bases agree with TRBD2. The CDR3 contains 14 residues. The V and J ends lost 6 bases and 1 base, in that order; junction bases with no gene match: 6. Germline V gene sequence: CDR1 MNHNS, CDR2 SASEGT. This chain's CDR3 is CASSSTSVSYEQYF. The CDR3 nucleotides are TGTGCCAGCAGCTCCACTAGCGTTTCCTACGAGCAGTACTTC.

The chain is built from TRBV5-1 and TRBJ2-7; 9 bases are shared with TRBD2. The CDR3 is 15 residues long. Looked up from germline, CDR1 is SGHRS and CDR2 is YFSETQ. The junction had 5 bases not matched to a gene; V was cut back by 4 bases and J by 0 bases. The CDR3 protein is CASSISGRGSYEQYF. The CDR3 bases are TGCGCCAGCAGCATTAGCGGGAGAGGCTCCTACGAGCAGTACTTC.